The 15 T cell receptor beta chains below all came from one sample that was sequenced in a study of blood T cell repertoires in COVID-19. Only in-frame clones appear in the TCRdb table, and some are missing; sequencing was by immunoSEQ multiplex PCR. Among under 250,000 clones listed, over 60% were seen once. Sequences were obtained from peripheral blood. These TCRs come from a woman between 70 and 85 years old with acute or convalescent COVID-19.

This chain connects TRBV4-3 to TRBJ2-7; D perhaps matches TRBD2 (6 bases). Trimming removed 0 bases from V and 1 base from J, with 16 bases in between. The CDR3 length is 17 residues. Germline lookup yields CDR1 LGHNA and CDR2 YSLEER. CDR3 in amino acids: CASSQDWASADSYEQYF. In DNA form, the CDR3 reads TGCGCCAGCAGCCAAGATTGGGCTAGCGCGGATTCCTACGAGCAGTACTTC.

The table lists this clone with a few counts. J is TRBJ1-2 and V is TRBV30; D gene uncertain. Germline CDR1 is GTSNPN and CDR2 is SVGIG (reference sequence). Trimming took 4 bases from V and 5 from J, leaving 8 bases between them. This CDR3 region has 11 residues. The CDR3 nucleotides are TGTGCCTGGATGGCGGGGTATGGCTACACCTTC. The encoded protein is CAWMAGYGYTF.

The chain uses TRBV30 and TRBJ1-1, with 7 bases fitting TRBD1. V gave up 3 bases and J gave up 8 bases; unmatched junction bases: 12. This CDR3 contains 14 residues. The germline V gene encodes CDR1 GTSNPN and CDR2 SVGIG (reference sequence). The CDR3 loop is CAWSEGAGTWEAFF. The CDR3 nucleotides are TGTGCCTGGAGCGAGGGGGCGGGGACATGGGAAGCTTTCTTT.

V gene TRBV7-8 combines with J gene TRBJ1-4, with 9 bases identical to TRBD1. This CDR3 is 16 amino acids long. V lost 5 bases and J lost 7; bases outside the gene matches: 11. CDR1 SGHVS and CDR2 FQNEAQ come from the germline V gene. CDR3 nucleotide sequence: TGTGCCAGCAGCCCAGCATGGGGGACAGGGCGTGAAAAACTGTTTTTT. It yields the protein CASSPAWGTGREKLFF.

The chain joins TRBV9 to TRBJ2-2; 9 nucleotides line up with TRBD1. Germline V CDR1 and CDR2: SGDLS, YYNGEE. CDR3 length: 15 amino acids. J gave up 7 bases and V 0 bases, and 4 bases lay outside the gene matches. The CDR3 reads CASSVEGQGGGELFF. The DNA of the CDR3 is TGTGCCAGCAGCGTAGAGGGACAGGGCGGCGGGGAGCTGTTTTTT. Full variable domain (missing parts from reference TRBV9 and TRBJ2-2): DSGVTQTPKHLITATGQRVTLRCSPRSGDLSVYWYQQSLDQGLQFLIQYYNGEERAKGNILERFSAQQFPDLHSELNLSSLELGDSALYFCASSVEGQGGGELFFGEGSRLTVL.

The chain couples TRBV7-2 to TRBJ1-1, with TRBD1 as a possible D gene (5 bases). Germline V lookup: CDR1 SGHTA, CDR2 FQGNSA. The CDR3 has 15 amino acids. Trimming removed 4 bases at V and 5 bases at J, with 17 bases between. CDR3 bases: TGTGCCAGCAGCTCCCAGGGAGGGGCGAATACTGAAGCTTTCTTT. Translated: CASSSQGGANTEAFF.

The rearrangement links TRBV7-7 to TRBJ2-1; 11 nucleotides align to TRBD2. The CDR3 is made up of 16 amino acids. Germline lookup yields CDR1 SSHAT and CDR2 FNYEAQ (reference sequence). Unmatched junction bases numbered 9, after V lost 4 bases and J lost 7 bases. The DNA of the CDR3 is TGTGCCAGCAGCTCCTGGAGTAGCGGGGGGGCAAATGAGCAGTTCTTC. Its translation is CASSSWSSGGANEQFF.

V is TRBV28 and J is TRBJ2-5; D is perhaps TRBD1 (7 bases). V was cut by 3 bases and J by 2 bases, with 16 bases left in between. The V gene's germline CDR1 is MDHEN and CDR2 SYDVKM. This CDR3 region has 16 residues. CDR3 sequence: CASSFLGGQLQETQYF. The CDR3 DNA is TGTGCCAGCAGTTTCCTCGGGGGACAGCTTCAAGAGACCCAGTACTTC. Filled out from reference TRBV28 and TRBJ2-5, the complete variable domain reads DVKVTQSSRYLVKRTGEKVFLECVQDMDHENMFWYRQDPGLGLRLIYFSYDVKMKEKGDIPEGYSVSREKKERFSLILESASTNQTSMYLCASSFLGGQLQETQYFGPGTRLLVL.

This clone was seen only once. The chain couples TRBV5-1 to TRBJ1-5; 7 bases fit TRBD1. J was trimmed by 4 bases and V by 2 bases; bases with no gene match: 6. The germline V gene encodes CDR1 SGHRS and CDR2 YFSETQ. CDR3 length: 15 amino acids. For the CDR3, the DNA is TGCGCCAGCAGCTTAACCGGGACAGAGAATCAGCCCCAGCATTTT. This encodes CASSLTGTENQPQHF.

The chain is built from TRBV7-2 and TRBJ2-3, with TRBD2 matching 7 bases. Germline CDR1 SGHTA, CDR2 FQGNSA. V gave up 1 base and J gave up 3 bases; unmatched junction bases: 7. CDR3 size: 16 residues. This CDR3 is CASSLESGVGTDTQYF. DNA for the CDR3: TGTGCCAGCAGCTTAGAGAGCGGGGTTGGAACAGATACGCAGTATTTT.

The chain has TRBV7-2 and TRBJ1-2, with 8 bases lining up with TRBD1. Germline V gene sequence: CDR1 SGHTA, CDR2 FQGNSA. This CDR3 is 14 amino acids long. V lost 5 bases to trimming and J lost 3 bases; unmatched junction nucleotides: 5. CDR3 DNA sequence: TGTGCCAGCAGCGCAGGGGGCAGGGACTATGGCTACACCTTC. It specifies CASSAGGRDYGYTF.

The chain recombines TRBV6-2 or TRBV6-3 with TRBJ2-7; D may be TRBD1 (5 bases). Trimming shortened V by 2 bases and J by 3 bases, and 8 bases separated the two germline ends. CDR1 MNHEY and CDR2 SVGEGT come from the germline V gene. The CDR3 is made up of 13 amino acids. Here the CDR3 DNA reads TGTGCCAGCAGTTACCAGGGCCACTACGAGCAGTACTTC. This codes for CASSYQGHYEQYF.

The DNA for the CDR3 is TGCGCCAGCAGTCGAACGGAGGGCCGGATCTTCGAGCAGTACGTC. Translation: CASSRTEGRIFEQYV. The V and J genes are TRBV23-1 and TRBJ2-7; weak D call: TRBD2 (6 bases). TRBV23-1 qualifies as an ORF whose function is uncertain. CDR3 size: 15 residues. V lost 4 bases, J lost 6 bases, and 19 bases lay in between.

This rearrangement joins TRBV24-1 to TRBJ2-1, with D perhaps matching TRBD2 (7 bases). Trimming cost V 10 bases and J 5 bases, with 14 bases left between them. Looked up from germline, CDR1 is KGHDR and CDR2 is SFDVKD. The CDR3 has 13 residues. The CDR3 region is CATGGAIDNEQFF. DNA of the CDR3: TGTGCCACGGGGGGGGCGATCGACAATGAGCAGTTCTTC.

Only a few counts were recorded for this clone. The V gene is TRBV6-1, the J gene TRBJ1-1, with no clear D. Germline CDR1 reads MNHNS; CDR2 reads SASEGT. Trimming took 0 bases from V and 3 from J, leaving 11 bases between them. This CDR3 is 15 amino acids long. CDR3 nucleotide sequence: TGTGCCAGCAGTGAAGCGCAACGGGGAGACACTGAAGCTTTCTTT. It codes for CASSEAQRGDTEAFF.